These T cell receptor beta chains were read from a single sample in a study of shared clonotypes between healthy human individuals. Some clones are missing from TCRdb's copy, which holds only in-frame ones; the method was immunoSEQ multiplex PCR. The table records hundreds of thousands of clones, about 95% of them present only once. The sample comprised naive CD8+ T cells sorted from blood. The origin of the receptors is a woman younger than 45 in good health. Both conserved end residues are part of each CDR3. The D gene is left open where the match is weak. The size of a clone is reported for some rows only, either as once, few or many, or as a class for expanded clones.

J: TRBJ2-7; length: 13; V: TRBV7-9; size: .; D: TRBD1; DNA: TGTGCCAGCAGCTTTACAGGGGGCTACGAGCAGTACTTC; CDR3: CASSFTGGYEQYF
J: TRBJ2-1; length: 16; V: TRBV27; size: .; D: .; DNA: TGTGCCAGCAGTTCAAGGACAGCGAGCTCCTACAATGAGCAGTTCTTC; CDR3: CASSSRTASSYNEQFF
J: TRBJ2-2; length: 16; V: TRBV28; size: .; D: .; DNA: TGTGCCAGCAGCTACTACGGGGGCAGTAACACCGGGGAGCTGTTTTTT; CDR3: CASSYYGGSNTGELFF
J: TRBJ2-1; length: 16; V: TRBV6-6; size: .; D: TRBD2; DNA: TGTGCCAGCAGTTACTCGGTACTAGCGGGAGTCTATGAGCAGTTCTTC; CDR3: CASSYSVLAGVYEQFF
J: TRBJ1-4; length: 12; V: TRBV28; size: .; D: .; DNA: TGTGCCAGCAGGGGGACCCGGGACACACTGTTTTTT; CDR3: CASRGTRDTLFF
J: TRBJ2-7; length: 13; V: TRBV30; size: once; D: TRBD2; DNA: TGTGCCTGGAGTAATATAGCGGGTTACGAGCAGTACTTC; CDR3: CAWSNIAGYEQYF
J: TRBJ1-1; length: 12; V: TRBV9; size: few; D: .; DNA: TGTGCCAGCAGCCCCATTAGGACTGAAGCTTTCTTT; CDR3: CASSPIRTEAFF
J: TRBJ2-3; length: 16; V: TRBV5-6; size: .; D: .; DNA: TGTGCCAGCAGCCCGGGGGACGGGTCGGGTTGGGATACGCAGTATTTT; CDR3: CASSPGDGSGWDTQYF
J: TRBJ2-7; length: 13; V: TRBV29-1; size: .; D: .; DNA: TGCAGCGTTCGCGACGGCAGGAGCTACGAGCAGTACTTC; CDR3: CSVRDGRSYEQYF
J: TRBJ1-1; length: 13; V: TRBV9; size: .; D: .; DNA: TGTGCCAGCAGCGTTGGTGGGACCACTGAAGCTTTCTTT; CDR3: CASSVGGTTEAFF
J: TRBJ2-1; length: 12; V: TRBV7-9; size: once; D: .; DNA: TGTGCCAGCAGCCGAGGGAACAATGAGCAGTTCTTC; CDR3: CASSRGNNEQFF
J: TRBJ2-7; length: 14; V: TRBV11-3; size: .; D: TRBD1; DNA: TGTGCCAGCAGCTACCGGACAGGAGCCTACGAGCAGTACTTC; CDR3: CASSYRTGAYEQYF
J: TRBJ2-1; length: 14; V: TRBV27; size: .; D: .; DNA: TGTGCCAGCTCTTCCGGGGGTTCCTACAATGAGCAGTTCTTC; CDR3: CASSSGGSYNEQFF
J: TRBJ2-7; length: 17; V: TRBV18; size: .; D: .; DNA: TGTGCCAGCTCACCTCCGCCTGGGGAGGCGGGCTCCTACGAGCAGTACTTC; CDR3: CASSPPPGEAGSYEQYF
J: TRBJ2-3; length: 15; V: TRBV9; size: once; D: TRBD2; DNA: TGTGCCAGCAGCTTCATAGCGGGAGAGACAGATACGCAGTATTTT; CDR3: CASSFIAGETDTQYF
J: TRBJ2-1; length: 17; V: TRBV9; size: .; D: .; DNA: TGTGCCAGCAGCGTAGCCCACCGGGACTTTTTCCGCAATGAGCAGTTCTTC; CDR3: CASSVAHRDFFRNEQFF
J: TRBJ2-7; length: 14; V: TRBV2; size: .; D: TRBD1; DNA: TGTGCCAGCAGTACGGGGACAGGATACGACGAGCAGTACTTC; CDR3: CASSTGTGYDEQYF
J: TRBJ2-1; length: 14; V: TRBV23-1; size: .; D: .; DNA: TGCGCCCGAGCGGTGGGGCGCTCCTACAATGAGCAGTTCTTC; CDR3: CARAVGRSYNEQFF
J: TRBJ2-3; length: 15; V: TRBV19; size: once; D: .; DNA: TGTGCCAGTAGTATAGATCTCGAGGACACAGATACGCAGTATTTT; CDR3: CASSIDLEDTDTQYF
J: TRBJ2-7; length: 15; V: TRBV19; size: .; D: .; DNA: TGTGCCAGTAGCATGAATCATGGACAGACCTACGAGCAGTACTTC; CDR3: CASSMNHGQTYEQYF
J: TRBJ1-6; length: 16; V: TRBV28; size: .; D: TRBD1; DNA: TGTGCCAGCAGTCCCTGGACAGGGGACTATAATTCACCCCTCCACTTT; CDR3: CASSPWTGDYNSPLHF
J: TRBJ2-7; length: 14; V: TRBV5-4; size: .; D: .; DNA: TGTGCCAGCAGCCGGGACCTCCTTACCTACGAGCAGTACTTC; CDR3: CASSRDLLTYEQYF
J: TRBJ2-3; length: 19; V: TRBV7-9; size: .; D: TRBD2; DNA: TGTGCCAGCAGCCGGGATAATAGCGGGAGGGCCAGGGCTGCAGATACGCAGTATTTT; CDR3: CASSRDNSGRARAADTQYF
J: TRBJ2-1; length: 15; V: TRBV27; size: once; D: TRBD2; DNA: TGTGCCAGCAGTCCTAGCGGGGCTACCTACAATGAGCAGTTCTTC; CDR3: CASSPSGATYNEQFF
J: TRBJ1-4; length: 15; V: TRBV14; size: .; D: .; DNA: TGTGCCAGCAGCCACGCTGGACAGTATAATGAAAAACTGTTTTTT; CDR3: CASSHAGQYNEKLFF
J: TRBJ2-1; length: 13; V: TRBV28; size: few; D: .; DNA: TGTGCCAGCAGTCCGGGAATCAACAATGAGCAGTTCTTC; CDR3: CASSPGINNEQFF
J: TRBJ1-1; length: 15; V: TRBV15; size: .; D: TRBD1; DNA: TGTGCCACCAGCAGAGGCGGGACAGTGAACACTGAAGCTTTCTTT; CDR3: CATSRGGTVNTEAFF